The 21 T cell receptor beta chains in this list originate from one sample, sequenced in a study of CD8 T cells in Susac syndrome. The RNA input was about 0.5 to 1 ug, and it was reverse transcribed with random hexamers. In TCRdb, the immunoSEQ multiplex PCR reads were re-called with MiXCR into one record per CDR3 protein. The profile shows approximately 190,000 distinct CDR3 sequences, approximately 94% of them singletons. Material for sequencing was CD4+ T cells from PBMCs. The receptors derive from a human donor with Susac syndrome.

This chain connects TRBV27 to TRBJ2-7; no definite D call. The CDR3 consists of 15 residues. V was shortened by 0 bases and J by 9 bases, with 18 bases between the two germline ends. The germline V gene has CDR1 MNHEY and CDR2 SMNVEV (reference sequence). The CDR3 loop reads CASSLSRTPQWGQYF. The CDR3 DNA reads as TGTGCCAGCAGTTTATCGCGTACACCCCAATGGGGGCAGTACTTC.

This clonotype has a handful of counts. The chain employs TRBV5-4 and TRBJ2-7; D is ambiguous. V was pared by 1 base and J by 7 bases, with 6 bases between. The CDR3 has 11 residues. CDR1 and CDR2 (germline): SGHNT, YYREEE (reference sequence). This CDR3 is CASSLNREQYF. CDR3 bases: TGTGCCAGCAGCTTGAACAGAGAGCAGTACTTC.

The rearrangement uses TRBV7-9 and TRBJ2-5; 8 bases are a match to TRBD1. This CDR3 region has 14 residues. J lost 1 base, V lost 3 bases, and 1 base had no gene match. Germline-derived CDR1 and CDR2 are SEHNR and FQNEAQ (reference sequence). CDR3 DNA sequence: TGTGCCAGCAGCTTTGGACAGGGCCAAGAGACCCAGTACTTC. This gives the protein CASSFGQGQETQYF.

The CDR3 bases are TGCAGCGGCGGTTTGACAGGGGGGACCGGGGAGCTGTTTTTT. Protein: CSGGLTGGTGELFF. The genes are TRBV29-1 and TRBJ2-2, with 9 nucleotides matching TRBD1. Germline lookup yields CDR1 SQVTM and CDR2 ANQGSEA. The CDR3 loop spans 14 amino acids. V lost 7 bases and J lost 5; bases outside the gene matches: 8.

The chain couples TRBV12-3 or TRBV12-4 to TRBJ1-6; maybe TRBD1 (5 bases). This CDR3 has 13 amino acids. V shed 2 bases and J shed 10 bases, with 9 bases lying between them. Written as DNA, the CDR3 is TGTGCCAGCAGTTTACTTGGGGGATCACCCCTCCACTTT. Translation: CASSLLGGSPLHF.

This chain links TRBV27 with TRBJ2-6, with a weak D call TRBD1 (5 bases). This CDR3 is built from 17 residues. V was cut by 5 bases and J by 2 bases, with 16 bases left in between. CDR1 and CDR2 (germline): MNHEY, SMNVEV (reference sequence). The CDR3 bases are TGTGCCAGCAGTCCCGATACAGGCCGGGCTGGGGCCAACGTCCTGACTTTC. Protein: CASSPDTGRAGANVLTF.

V gene TRBV3-1 combines with J gene TRBJ1-2, with a weak D call TRBD1 (6 bases). Deletions cut 3 bases from V and 0 bases from J, with 17 bases between. The germline gives CDR1 LGHDT, CDR2 YNNKEL (reference sequence). The CDR3 loop spans 17 amino acids. The CDR3 here is CASSHFRGLATNYGYTF. For the CDR3, the DNA is TGTGCCAGCAGCCACTTCAGGGGACTGGCTACTAACTATGGCTACACCTTC.

J is TRBJ1-5 and V is TRBV19; no clear D gene. The CDR3 loop spans 15 amino acids. Germline lookup yields CDR1 LNHDA and CDR2 SQIVND (reference sequence). Between the trimmed V and J ends, which lost 3 bases and 5 bases, there was a span of 14 bases. The CDR3 sequence is CASSINPQRYQPQHF. CDR3 nucleotides: TGTGCCAGTAGTATTAATCCCCAACGGTATCAGCCCCAGCATTTT.

This chain uses TRBV5-1 with TRBJ1-2; 10 bases line up with TRBD1. Germline V gene data show CDR1 as SGHRS and CDR2 as YFSETQ. V shed 3 bases, J shed 4 bases, and the junction held 6 bases outside the gene matches. This CDR3 has 15 residues. The CDR3 loop reads CASSSGTGVIYGYTF. In DNA, the CDR3 is TGCGCCAGCAGCTCCGGGACAGGGGTTATCTATGGCTACACCTTC.

The rearrangement links TRBV9 to TRBJ1-6; perhaps TRBD1 as D (6 bases). Germline V lookup: CDR1 SGDLS, CDR2 YYNGEE. Trimming took off 0 bases at V and 7 bases at J, with 11 bases between the two ends. This CDR3 contains 15 residues. CDR3 in amino acids: CASSVVDSLNSPLHF. CDR3 bases: TGTGCCAGCAGCGTAGTGGACAGTTTGAATTCACCCCTCCACTTT.

V is TRBV7-9 and J is TRBJ2-5; no clear D gene. The germline V gene has CDR1 SEHNR and CDR2 FQNEAQ (reference sequence). Deletions cut 3 bases from V and 4 bases from J, with 12 bases between. The CDR3 contains 14 residues. CDR3 residues: CASSFTSEGETQYF. The CDR3 DNA sequence: TGTGCCAGCAGCTTCACATCTGAAGGAGAGACCCAGTACTTC.

The rearrangement uses TRBV6-4 and TRBJ2-1; 7 nucleotides align to TRBD1. Germline loops: CDR1 MRHNA, CDR2 SNTAGT. Losses at the gene ends were 6 bases for V and 9 bases for J; bases not matched to a gene: 11. The CDR3 length is 14 residues. CDR3 in amino acids: CASSQITGVGEQFF. The CDR3 nucleotides read TGTGCCAGCAGCCAAATCACAGGGGTGGGTGAGCAGTTCTTC.

The chain employs TRBV9 and TRBJ2-6, with D possibly being TRBD2 (6 bases). The CDR3 sequence is 15 residues long. V was shortened by 0 bases and J by 2 bases, with 6 bases between the two germline ends. Per germline, CDR1 SGDLS and CDR2 YYNGEE. The CDR3 nucleotides are TGTGCCAGCAGCGTAGGGGGGGCTGGGGCCAACGTCCTGACTTTC. This sequence encodes CASSVGGAGANVLTF.

The V call is TRBV20-1, the J call TRBJ2-3; 8 bases fit TRBD2. CDR1 is DFQATT, CDR2 SNEGSKA, per germline (reference sequence). The CDR3 loop spans 14 amino acids. The J segment lost 3 bases and the V segment lost 5 bases, leaving 7 bases of the junction unmatched. The CDR3 here is CSALAGLGTDTQYF. CDR3 nucleotides: TGCAGTGCTTTAGCGGGGCTCGGGACAGATACGCAGTATTTT.

This chain joins TRBV9 and TRBJ2-7; no firm D call. The germline gives CDR1 SGDLS, CDR2 YYNGEE. V was pared by 0 bases and J by 6 bases, with 16 bases between. The CDR3 consists of 15 residues. This CDR3 is CASSVASSGLSEQYF. CDR3 nucleotide sequence: TGTGCCAGCAGCGTAGCGTCTTCTGGCCTTAGCGAGCAGTACTTC.

V gene TRBV18 combines with J gene TRBJ1-1; no clear D gene. With 2 bases removed from V and 1 base from J, the gap between germline ends came to 5 bases. CDR1 and CDR2 (germline): KGHSH, LQKENI. The CDR3 is made up of 13 amino acids. The CDR3 sequence: CASSPKGNTEAFF. For the CDR3, the DNA is TGTGCCAGCTCACCAAAAGGGAACACTGAAGCTTTCTTT.

The chain combines TRBV20-1 with TRBJ2-1; D call uncertain. The CDR3 totals 14 residues. With 0 bases removed from V and 9 bases from J, the gap between germline ends came to 15 bases. Germline V gives CDR1 DFQATT, CDR2 SNEGSKA (reference sequence). CDR3 loop: CSARELVGIGEQFF. The CDR3 nucleotides read TGCAGTGCTAGAGAGCTAGTCGGTATTGGTGAGCAGTTCTTC.

This clonotype was detected only once. This chain links TRBV12-3 or TRBV12-4 with TRBJ2-5, with D tentatively TRBD1 (6 bases). CDR3 length: 15 residues. Deletions cut 1 base from V and 1 base from J, with 10 bases between. In DNA, the CDR3 is TGTGCCAGCAGTTTAGGGCAGGGGTTCCAAGAGACCCAGTACTTC. Its translation: CASSLGQGFQETQYF.

The chain employs TRBV6-5 and TRBJ2-1, with 7 bases that match TRBD1. Trimming cost V 5 bases and J 6 bases; bases outside gene matches: 4. The germline V gene has CDR1 MNHEY and CDR2 SVGAGI. There are 13 residues in the CDR3. CDR3 in amino acids: CASSPGQFNEQFF. The CDR3 DNA follows: TGTGCCAGCAGTCCGGGACAGTTCAATGAGCAGTTCTTC.

This clonotype showed up just once. V is TRBV20-1 and J is TRBJ2-1; TRBD2 matches at 9 bases. The CDR3 runs to 13 residues. CDR1 is DFQATT, CDR2 SNEGSKA, per germline (reference sequence). The V segment lost 4 bases and the J segment 4 bases; nucleotides outside the gene matches: 2. The CDR3 sequence is CSATAGGYNEQFF. CDR3 nucleotides: TGCAGTGCTACAGCGGGGGGTTACAATGAGCAGTTCTTC.

The CDR3 DNA follows: TGTGCCTGGAGTGTTGGGGTAAGCAATCAGCCCCAGCATTTT. It encodes CAWSVGVSNQPQHF. The chain links TRBV30 to TRBJ1-5; no clear D. The germline V gene encodes CDR1 GTSNPN and CDR2 SVGIG (reference sequence). The CDR3 is 14 amino acids. V was pared by 0 bases and J by 1 base, with 7 bases between.